This T cell receptor (beta chain) was profiled in a study of blood T cell repertoires in COVID-19. This clone showed up just once. Repertoires were generated with immunoSEQ multiplex PCR, while TCRdb's copy carries only in-frame clones and drops some. The sample lists roughly 330,000 clones, approximately 89% seen once, with roughly 5.2% in the top ten. Recruits, aged roughly 18 to 100 years, lived in approximately 26 US areas. Participant-reported clinical history was the basis for cohort assignment. Trimming left V 1 base short and J 4 bases short, with 13 bases between. Germline CDR1 reads KGHSH; CDR2 reads LQKENI. The CDR3 contains 15 residues.

The chain couples TRBV18 to TRBJ1-1; D perhaps matches TRBD1 (6 bases). Sequencing was performed on PBMCs or T cells enriched from blood (not recorded which). This receptor was taken from a woman aged 25 to 39 who had recovered from COVID-19. The CDR3 sequence is CASSPLTGPGTEAFF. The CDR3 DNA reads TGTGCCAGCTCACCACTTACAGGGCCGGGCACTGAAGCTTTCTTT. Supplemented by reference TRBV18 and TRBJ1-1, the full variable domain reads NAGVMQNPRHLVRRRGQEARLRCSPMKGHSHVYWYRQLPEEGLKFMVYLQKENIIDESGMPKERFSAEFPKEGPSILRIQQVVRGDSAAYFCASSPLTGPGTEAFFGQGTRLTVV.